This TCR beta chain was sequenced in a study of PD-1 blockade in classical Hodgkin lymphoma. Findings of the study overall: The repertoire differences lack a defined cause, possibly disease activity or prior therapy. Before treatment, TCR diversity in newly diagnosed patients was reportedly lower than in healthy donors.

Germline lookup yields CDR1 SGHAT and CDR2 FQNNGV. This CDR3 contains 16 residues. Trimming took off 4 bases at V and 3 bases at J, with 19 bases between the two ends. Assay: immunoSEQ multiplex PCR; the TCRdb copy retains only in-frame clones and omits some. The table has some 35,000 clones, around 89% seen once. Of note for this clone: The antigen is undetermined.

Time point given: newly diagnosed, previously untreated cHL patient sample. The study purified CD4+ T cells from thawed PBMCs using magnetic negative selection. The chain is built from TRBV11-2 and TRBJ2-7; D tentatively fits TRBD1 or TRBD2 (5 bases each). The sample was CD4+ T cells from blood. The receptor was derived from a human donor with classical Hodgkin lymphoma. The CDR3 DNA reads TGTGCCAGCAGCTCCCCTCGGGGCGGAGCATACTACGAGCAGTACTTC. Encoded protein: CASSSPRGGAYYEQYF.